This record concerns one TCR beta chain sequence. What it recognizes is unknown. Running of the assay took place at deep level. DNA at approximately 200 ng, 25,000 to 35,000 T cell genomes, went into sorted-subset replicate PCRs. Profiling relied on immunoSEQ multiplex PCR, and the TCRdb table lists in-frame clones only, not all of them. The sample lists approximately 2.5 million clones; 93% were seen once. The record originates from a study of shared clonotypes between healthy human individuals. Study results and caveats: The study drew on few donors, limiting represented genetic and exposure-history diversity.

This CDR3 has 13 amino acids. Germline CDR1 is SGHTA and CDR2 is FQGNSA. Trimming took off 1 base at V and 6 bases at J, with 10 bases between the two ends. This rearrangement joins TRBV7-2 to TRBJ2-7, with D possibly matching TRBD1 (5 bases). The clonotype originates from a man between 18 and 35 years old in good health. Some clones in this sample may be carry-over from other donors' samples. The sample consisted of naive CD4+ T cells from PBMCs. Subset meaning: CD45RA+ positively selected. This chain's CDR3 is CASSLDDSSEQYF. In DNA, the CDR3 is TGTGCCAGCAGCTTAGATGACAGCTCCGAGCAGTACTTC. The variable domain in full, completed from reference TRBV7-2 and TRBJ2-7, reads GAGVSQSPSNKVTEKGKDVELRCDPISGHTALYWYRQSLGQGLEFLIYFQGNSAPDKSGLPSDRFSAERTGGSVSTLTIQRTQQEDSAVYLCASSLDDSSEQYFGPGTRLTVT.